The sequence of this TCR beta chain was determined in a study of T cells expressing NK-cell markers. TCRdb re-analyzed the 5' RACE reads; it lists each CDR3 protein once, without DNA. This table holds some 500,000 distinct CDR3 sequences. Germline-derived CDR1 and CDR2 are SGHRS and YFSETQ. CDR3 size: 16 residues. This receptor was taken from a woman aged 50 to 65 in good health. The chain employs TRBV5-1 and TRBJ2-1; TCRdb picks TRBD1, but there is no DNA to check that call. Sequenced sample: blood T cells: a sorted CD56 or NKG2C T cell subset, CD4+ or CD8+ T cells, or bulk PBMC T cells (not recorded which). The CDR3 spells CASSPLGQIRGNEQFF.